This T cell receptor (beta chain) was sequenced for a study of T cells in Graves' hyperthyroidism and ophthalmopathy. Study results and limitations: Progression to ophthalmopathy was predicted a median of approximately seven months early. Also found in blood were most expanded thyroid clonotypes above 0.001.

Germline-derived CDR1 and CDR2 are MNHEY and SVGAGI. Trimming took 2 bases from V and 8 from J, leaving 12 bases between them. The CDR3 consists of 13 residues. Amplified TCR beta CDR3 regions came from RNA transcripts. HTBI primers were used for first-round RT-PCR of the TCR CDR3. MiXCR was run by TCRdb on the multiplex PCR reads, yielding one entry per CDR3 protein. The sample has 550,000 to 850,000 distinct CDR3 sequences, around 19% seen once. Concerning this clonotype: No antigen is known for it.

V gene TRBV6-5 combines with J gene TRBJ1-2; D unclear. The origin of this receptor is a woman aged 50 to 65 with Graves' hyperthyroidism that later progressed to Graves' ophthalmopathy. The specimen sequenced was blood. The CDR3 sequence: CASSYIPNGGYTF. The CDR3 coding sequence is TGTGCCAGCAGTTACATCCCAAACGGGGGCTACACCTTC.